This T cell receptor (beta chain) was recorded in a study of cytomegalovirus exposure and HLA in healthy donors. The CDR3 has 14 amino acids. V lost 2 bases, J lost 4 bases, and 8 bases lay in between. Germline V gene data show CDR1 as WNHNN and CDR2 as SYGVQD (reference sequence). In this sample, this clone turned up a few times. The antigen remains unidentified. Study-level results: Earlier findings revealed that most TCR beta V segments proved productive either about 87% or about 30% of the time. Cytomegalovirus-associated status was assigned to about 170 TCR beta chains. There were several of the most significant clusters that appeared linked to common viral pathogens in a later analysis. Analysis was performed later, and it showed HLA-associated TCR beta chains to be more clonally expanded than equally common others.

Primers for the PCR totalled 60 Vbeta and 13 Jbeta. Assay: immunoSEQ multiplex PCR; the TCRdb copy retains only in-frame clones and omits some. The sample has about 150,000 clones, 60% to 85% seen once; the top ten hold 4%. The TCR comes from a middle-aged woman in good health and CMV-seronegative. The sample comprised PBMCs. This chain joins TRBV10-1 and TRBJ1-4; D unresolved. As DNA, the CDR3 is TGCGCCAGCAGTGAGGCAGGATTTAATGAAAAACTGTTTTTT. As protein: CASSEAGFNEKLFF.